The next 25 T cell receptor beta chains were all read from a single sample in a study of graft-versus-host responses after intestinal transplantation. The method was immunoSEQ multiplex PCR; TCRdb's version includes in-frame clones alone and lacks a portion of them. The sample lists more than 95,000 clones; roughly 93% were seen once. The antigens these receptors bind are not known. The starting material was unstimulated CD8+ T cells sorted from spleen or lymph node cells, obtained before intestinal transplant. The receptors originated from a human donor who received an intestinal transplant.

The rearrangement uses TRBV19 and TRBJ2-3; D might be TRBD2 (6 bases). The length of the CDR3 is 14 residues. V was cut by 5 bases and J by 4 bases, with 13 bases left in between. Germline lookup yields CDR1 LNHDA and CDR2 SQIVND (reference sequence). The CDR3 DNA reads TGTGCCAGTAGTCTTCGGACTAAAGCAGATACGCAGTATTTT. Its protein is CASSLRTKADTQYF. The variable domain in full, with the rest retrieved from reference TRBV19 and TRBJ2-3, is DGGITQSPKYLFRKEGQNVTLSCEQNLNHDAMYWYRQDPGQGLRLIYYSQIVNDFQKGDIAEGYSVSREKKESFPLTVTSAQKNPTAFYLCASSLRTKADTQYFGPGTRLTVL.

The count of this clone is one. The J gene is TRBJ2-3, the V gene TRBV9; either TRBD1 or TRBD2 may supply D (5 bases each). Germline CDR1 reads SGDLS; CDR2 reads YYNGEE. The CDR3 is made up of 17 amino acids. V was shortened by 3 bases and J by 6 bases, with 23 bases between the two germline ends. CDR3 in DNA: TGTGCCAGCAGCGCAGAACCTACAACGGGGCCGGTGGATACGCAGTATTTT. It yields the protein CASSAEPTTGPVDTQYF.

V gene TRBV6-1 combines with J gene TRBJ2-1; D perhaps matches TRBD2 (5 bases). The CDR3 extends over 13 amino acids. V lost 6 bases to trimming and J lost 5 bases, with 11 bases between them. Germline assignment: CDR1 MNHNS and CDR2 SASEGT. CDR3 amino acids: CASRVRGNNEQFF. The CDR3 coding sequence is TGTGCCAGCAGAGTGCGAGGGAACAATGAGCAGTTCTTC.

This sequence joins TRBV6-5 and TRBJ2-3; 11 nucleotides line up with TRBD2. This CDR3 has 15 residues. Germline CDR1 MNHEY, CDR2 SVGAGI. J gave up 3 bases and V 2 bases, and 1 base lay outside the gene matches. The CDR3 spells CASSYRLAGTDTQYF. In nucleotides, the CDR3 is TGTGCCAGCAGTTACAGACTAGCGGGAACAGATACGCAGTATTTT.

This clone showed up just once. The rearrangement links TRBV7-6 to TRBJ2-1, with 13 bases lining up with TRBD2. Germline-derived CDR1 and CDR2 are SGHVS and FNYEAQ. CDR3 length: 13 residues. Germline trimming cut 6 bases from V and 10 bases from J; bases unmatched to any gene: 3. This CDR3 is CASSSGLAGEQFF. The DNA for the CDR3 is TGTGCCAGCAGTTCGGGACTAGCGGGAGAGCAGTTCTTC. The full variable domain, with the rest looked up from reference TRBV7-6 and TRBJ2-1, is GAGVSQSPRYKVTKRGQDVALRCDPISGHVSLYWYRQALGQGPEFLTYFNYEAQQDKSGLPNDRFSAERPEGSISTLTIQRTEQRDSAMYRCASSSGLAGEQFFGPGTRLTVL.

The J gene is TRBJ1-5, the V gene TRBV9, with 7 bases that match TRBD1. Losses at the gene ends were 0 bases for V and 5 bases for J; bases not matched to a gene: 2. CDR1 SGDLS and CDR2 YYNGEE come from the germline V gene. The CDR3 runs to 14 residues. The DNA for the CDR3 is TGTGCCAGCAGCGTAGACGACAGGGATCAGCCCCAGCATTTT. Protein sequence: CASSVDDRDQPQHF.

This rearrangement joins TRBV7-2 to TRBJ2-5, with unresolved D. CDR3 size: 12 residues. Germline V gives CDR1 SGHTA, CDR2 FQGNSA. V was cut by 0 bases and J by 5 bases, with 4 bases left in between. CDR3 region: CASSLAGETQYF. In nucleotides, the CDR3 is TGTGCCAGCAGCTTAGCCGGCGAGACCCAGTACTTC.

The chain links TRBV29-1 to TRBJ1-1, with unresolved D. The CDR3 consists of 15 residues. The germline V gene encodes CDR1 SQVTM and CDR2 ANQGSEA. V was cut by 6 bases and J by 1 base, with 18 bases left in between. The DNA of the CDR3 is TGCAGCGTCGAGGGTTCAGCCCTTCGGAACACTGAAGCTTTCTTT. Residues: CSVEGSALRNTEAFF.

The J gene is TRBJ2-7, the V gene TRBV30; a weak D match, TRBD1 (5 bases). The CDR3 sequence is 13 residues long. Germline V lookup: CDR1 GTSNPN, CDR2 SVGIG (reference sequence). Trimming took 3 bases from V and 0 from J, leaving 9 bases between them. CDR3 region: CAWSDRSSYEQYF. CDR3 nucleotide sequence: TGTGCCTGGAGCGACAGAAGCTCCTACGAGCAGTACTTC.

This sequence joins TRBV5-6 and TRBJ1-2; D may be TRBD1 (6 bases). The germline V gene encodes CDR1 SGHDT and CDR2 YYEEEE. The germline V and J ends were trimmed by 0 bases and 4 bases, with 16 bases remaining between them. This CDR3 contains 16 residues. CDR3 sequence (DNA): TGTGCCAGCAGCTTGGCTTCTCTGGGGGCAAGCTATGGCTACACCTTC. Protein: CASSLASLGASYGYTF.

In the case of this clone: The sample holds other DNA sequences that translate to the same CDR3. The chain recombines TRBV4-1 with TRBJ1-1; 7 bases are a match to TRBD1. V shed 4 bases, J shed 1 base, and the junction held 6 bases outside the gene matches. The CDR3 extends over 15 amino acids. Germline values: CDR1 MGHRA, CDR2 YSYEKL. The CDR3 DNA sequence: TGCGCCAGCAGCCTCGGAGGACAGGCGAACACTGAAGCTTTCTTT. This gives the protein CASSLGGQANTEAFF.

The gene calls are TRBV7-9 and TRBJ2-3, with 7 positions matching TRBD1. This CDR3 is built from 17 residues. Germline CDR1 is SEHNR and CDR2 is FQNEAQ (reference sequence). V shed 3 bases, J shed 3 bases, and the junction held 12 bases outside the gene matches. Here the CDR3 DNA reads TGTGCCAGCAGCTTCCTACAGGGGTCGTCGTCAACAGATACGCAGTATTTT. As protein: CASSFLQGSSSTDTQYF.

The rearrangement joins TRBV5-1 to TRBJ2-4, with TRBD2 identical over 10 bases. Germline V gene data show CDR1 as SGHRS and CDR2 as YFSETQ. CDR3 length: 13 amino acids. Trimming removed 4 bases from V and 8 bases from J; junction bases left unmatched: 3. CDR3 coding DNA: TGCGCCAGCAGCCCAGGACTAGCGGACATTCAGTACTTC. It encodes CASSPGLADIQYF. The full variable domain, in which reference TRBV5-1 and TRBJ2-4 provide the parts outside the CDR3, is KAGVTQTPRYLIKTRGQQVTLSCSPISGHRSVSWYQQTPGQGLQFLFEYFSETQRNKGNFPGRFSGRQFSNSRSEMNVSTLELGDSALYLCASSPGLADIQYFGAGTRLSVL.

Here the CDR3 DNA reads TGTGCCAGCAGTGATCCTTACCTCAATGAGCAGTTCTTC. Its translation: CASSDPYLNEQFF. This chain joins TRBV6-1 and TRBJ2-1; D unclear. Trimming removed 3 bases at V and 6 bases at J, with 9 bases between. Germline assignment: CDR1 MNHNS and CDR2 SASEGT. This CDR3 is built from 13 residues.

The J gene is TRBJ1-5, the V gene TRBV5-8; D gene uncertain. Germline values: CDR1 SGHTS, CDR2 YDEGEE. CDR3 length: 15 residues. The V gene lost 0 bases and the J gene lost 4 bases, with 11 bases spanning the gap. CDR3 nucleotides: TGTGCCAGCAGCTTGGCCATGGGCCCGAATCAGCCCCAGCATTTT. Translation gives CASSLAMGPNQPQHF. The full variable domain, in which reference TRBV5-8 and TRBJ1-5 provide the parts outside the CDR3, is EAGVTQSPTHLIKTRGQQATLRCSPISGHTSVYWYQQALGLGLQFLLWYDEGEERNRGNFPPRFSGRQFPNYSSELNVNALELEDSALYLCASSLAMGPNQPQHFGDGTRLSIL.

The gene calls are TRBV19 and TRBJ2-1; TRBD2 is a possible D gene (6 bases). Germline assignment: CDR1 LNHDA and CDR2 SQIVND (reference sequence). The CDR3 consists of 13 residues. The germline V and J ends were trimmed by 3 bases and 4 bases, with 7 bases remaining between them. The CDR3 spells CASSIGTYNEQFF. As DNA, the CDR3 is TGTGCCAGTAGTATCGGGACTTACAATGAGCAGTTCTTC.

The chain uses TRBV6-5 and TRBJ1-1; D gene unclear. This CDR3 spans 13 amino acids. Germline-derived CDR1 and CDR2 are MNHEY and SVGAGI. V shed 5 bases and J shed 3 bases, with 10 bases lying between them. Written as DNA, the CDR3 is TGTGCCAGCAGTCCGGGGTTTTACACTGAAGCTTTCTTT. Amino acids: CASSPGFYTEAFF.

The gene calls are TRBV7-9 and TRBJ1-2; D gene uncertain. The CDR3 length is 15 residues. V gave up 6 bases and J gave up 4 bases, with 18 bases separating them. Per the germline V gene, CDR1 is SEHNR and CDR2 is FQNEAQ (reference sequence). In DNA form, the CDR3 reads TGTGCCAGCAGTTTTCAAAAGACACTAGGCTATGGCTACACCTTC. As protein: CASSFQKTLGYGYTF.

The chain has TRBV6-5 and TRBJ1-1; the match to TRBD1 covers 7 bases. The V gene end was trimmed by 5 bases and the J gene end by 7 bases; junction bases not matched to a gene: 4. Germline V gene lookup returns CDR1 MNHEY and CDR2 SVGAGI. This CDR3 spans 12 amino acids. Written as DNA, the CDR3 is TGTGCCAGCAGTCAGGGGGGATATGAAGCTTTCTTT. This gives the protein CASSQGGYEAFF.

The chain recombines TRBV27 with TRBJ2-7; possible D gene TRBD2, 6 bases. V was trimmed by 2 bases and J by 6 bases, leaving 8 bases between them. The germline gives CDR1 MNHEY, CDR2 SMNVEV (reference sequence). This CDR3 region has 12 residues. CDR3 bases: TGTGCCAGCAGTTTAATCGGGGGCGAGCAGTACTTC. It codes for CASSLIGGEQYF.

This clone was detected once. This rearrangement joins TRBV7-9 to TRBJ2-7; D may correspond to TRBD1 or TRBD2 (6 bases each). Trimming shortened V by 5 bases and J by 4 bases, and 18 bases separated the two germline ends. CDR1 and CDR2 from the germline V gene are SEHNR and FQNEAQ (reference sequence). This CDR3 spans 15 amino acids. The CDR3, as DNA: TGTGCCAGCAGCATCGAGAGACGGGGGCCGTACGAGCAGTACTTC. It is translated as CASSIERRGPYEQYF.

This chain links TRBV14 with TRBJ2-3; no reliable D call. V was trimmed by 2 bases and J by 4 bases, leaving 7 bases between them. The length of the CDR3 is 13 residues. Germline V gives CDR1 SGHDN, CDR2 FVKESK. The CDR3 DNA sequence: TGTGCCAGCAGCCAATACATCCCAGATACGCAGTATTTT. Translation gives CASSQYIPDTQYF.

The chain has TRBV6-5 and TRBJ1-5; D remains ambiguous. Germline V gene data show CDR1 as MNHEY and CDR2 as SVGAGI. The CDR3 loop spans 14 amino acids. V gave up 2 bases and J gave up 7 bases, with 12 bases separating them. For the CDR3, the DNA is TGTGCCAGCAGTTACGGGTCAGGCGGGCAGCCCCAGCATTTT. This translates into CASSYGSGGQPQHF.

This chain joins TRBV4-1 and TRBJ2-5; maybe TRBD2 (5 bases). CDR1 and CDR2 (germline): MGHRA, YSYEKL. With 1 base removed from V and 5 bases from J, the gap between germline ends came to 17 bases. The CDR3 is made up of 16 amino acids. DNA of the CDR3: TGCGCCAGCAGCCAAGGGCTAGCCGAAAGGTCGGAGACCCAGTACTTC. This gives the protein CASSQGLAERSETQYF.

The chain is built from TRBV5-5 and TRBJ2-3, with TRBD2 matching 7 bases. The CDR3 is 16 residues long. The V and J ends lost 1 base and 5 bases, in that order; junction bases with no gene match: 10. Germline V CDR1 and CDR2: SGHKS, YYEKEE (reference sequence). CDR3 residues: CASSLLAGLRGDTQYF. CDR3 DNA: TGTGCCAGCAGCTTGTTAGCGGGTCTCCGGGGAGATACGCAGTATTTT.